The clone carrying this T cell receptor (beta chain) was observed a handful of times. Antigen unknown. The CDR3 loop spans 14 amino acids. With 4 bases removed from V and 4 bases from J, the gap between germline ends came to 13 bases. The germline gives CDR1 MNHEY, CDR2 SMNVEV (reference sequence). This sample is part of a study of early T cells in non-severe SARS-CoV-2 infection. Study overall: The authors sequenced bulk RNA from unsorted whole blood, leaving chains unpaired.

The protocol attached unique molecular identifiers to individual cDNA molecules. MiXCR was run by TCRdb on the 5' RACE reads, yielding one entry per CDR3 protein. The sample holds around 80,000 distinct CDR3 sequences, about 13% seen once. Points from the study as a whole: Anti-spike CD8 responses were favored by VDJdb matching, which missed private and CD4 specificities.

The TCR sequence derives from an adult who was a healthcare worker with PCR-confirmed SARS-CoV-2 infection or an uninfected control (not recorded which). The V and J genes are TRBV27 and TRBJ1-1, with D perhaps matching TRBD1 (5 bases). The material sequenced was whole blood. The CDR3 DNA reads TGTGCCAGCAGTTCGTGGGGGATCGGCACTGAAGCTTTCTTT. It codes for CASSSWGIGTEAFF.